This entry describes one TCR beta chain. Its antigen is undetermined. The data derive from a study of T cells in Graves' hyperthyroidism and ophthalmopathy. Whole-study findings and limits: Peripheral blood also featured most of the thyroid clonotypes expanded above 0.001. Stable hyperthyroidism was told apart from ophthalmopathy by a model built on 13 V-J features.

Disease lasting under 3 months, a NOSPECS grade of at least 4, and a Clinical Activity Score of at least 3 were features of the ophthalmopathy patients. There were TCR beta CDR3 regions amplified from RNA transcripts. The HTBI primer set drove a first-round RT-PCR of the TCR CDR3. One entry per CDR3 protein results from TCRdb running MiXCR on the multiplex PCR reads. This table has about 640,000 distinct CDR3 sequences, roughly 20% appearing once. What was sequenced was blood. The sequence was collected from a man between 25 and 39 years old with Graves' ophthalmopathy.

CDR3 loop: CASSQGRGSSYEQYF. CDR3 in DNA: TGTGCCAGCAGCCAAGGAAGGGGGAGCTCCTACGAGCAGTACTTC. The chain links TRBV14 to TRBJ2-7, with a weak D call TRBD1 (6 bases). The germline gives CDR1 SGHDN, CDR2 FVKESK. The CDR3 is made up of 15 amino acids. Trimming left V 1 base short and J 0 bases short, with 10 bases between.